Shown below are 15 T cell receptor beta chains from a single sample sequenced in a study of shared clonotypes between healthy human individuals. TCRdb keeps only in-frame clones here, not all; method: immunoSEQ multiplex PCR. The sample has roughly 1.4 million clones, roughly 98.5% seen once. Sequences were obtained from naive CD4+ T cells sorted from blood. Subset specified: CD45RA+ positively selected. The receptors were gathered from a young man in good health.

V is TRBV6-5 and J is TRBJ2-1, with 8 positions matching TRBD1. CDR1 MNHEY and CDR2 SVGAGI come from the germline V gene. The CDR3 is made up of 15 amino acids. The trim removed 6 bases at V and 9 bases at J, leaving 13 bases unmatched. CDR3 bases: TGTGCCAGCAGCGCAGGACAGGGTGGATTTGGTGAGCAGTTCTTC. Protein product: CASSAGQGGFGEQFF.

The chain carries TRBV5-8 and TRBJ2-7; D not resolved. V was pared by 0 bases and J by 3 bases, with 10 bases between. This CDR3 is 14 amino acids long. The germline V gene encodes CDR1 SGHTS and CDR2 YDEGEE. The CDR3 is CASSLGWTHYEQYF. Written as DNA, the CDR3 is TGTGCCAGCAGCTTGGGCTGGACCCACTACGAGCAGTACTTC.

The chain is built from TRBV27 and TRBJ1-5; 9 bases fit TRBD1. Germline V gene data show CDR1 as MNHEY and CDR2 as SMNVEV (reference sequence). The CDR3 length is 14 residues. V trimming: 6 bases; J trimming: 7 bases; junction bases outside the gene matches: 7. The CDR3 loop reads CASRRDREQQPQHF. The CDR3 DNA sequence: TGTGCCAGCAGGAGGGACAGGGAGCAACAGCCCCAGCATTTT.

The chain carries TRBV6-5 and TRBJ2-7; possible D gene TRBD1, 5 bases. Germline V gene data show CDR1 as MNHEY and CDR2 as SVGAGI. The CDR3 runs 15 residues. Trimming took off 5 bases at V and 3 bases at J, with 17 bases between the two ends. For the CDR3, the DNA is TGTGCCAGCAGTCGGACATCAGCCCTCCTCTACGAGCAGTACTTC. Translating gives CASSRTSALLYEQYF.

This clone occurred a few times. J is TRBJ2-7 and V is TRBV27, with 7 bases aligning to TRBD2. The CDR3 extends over 14 amino acids. Germline V CDR1 and CDR2: MNHEY, SMNVEV (reference sequence). V lost 2 bases to trimming and J lost 0 bases; unmatched junction nucleotides: 1. CDR3 DNA: TGTGCCAGCAGTTTAAAGCGGGACTCCTACGAGCAGTACTTC. This translates into CASSLKRDSYEQYF.

This rearrangement joins TRBV27 to TRBJ2-1, with D possibly being TRBD2 (6 bases). This CDR3 has 14 residues. Germline CDR1 reads MNHEY; CDR2 reads SMNVEV (reference sequence). Deletions cut 6 bases from V and 6 bases from J, with 15 bases between. CDR3 protein: CASRAEGPFNEQFF. The CDR3 DNA is TGTGCCAGCAGAGCGGAGGGCCCGTTCAATGAGCAGTTCTTC.

This clone was counted a single time. This chain uses TRBV10-2 with TRBJ2-2; 9 bases map to TRBD1. V shed 7 bases and J 0 bases; nucleotides not matched to a gene: 9. CDR3 size: 17 residues. Germline-derived CDR1 and CDR2 are WSHSY and SAAADI. CDR3: CASIRDRDTANTGELFF. CDR3 in DNA: TGCGCCAGCATCCGGGACAGGGATACCGCGAACACCGGGGAGCTGTTTTTT.

The chain joins TRBV28 to TRBJ2-3; 7 positions match TRBD2. The germline V gene encodes CDR1 MDHEN and CDR2 SYDVKM. V lost 6 bases to trimming and J lost 7 bases; unmatched junction nucleotides: 10. There are 14 residues in the CDR3. The CDR3: CASSLSGTSHTQYF. Written as DNA, the CDR3 is TGTGCCAGCAGCTTAAGCGGGACCTCACATACGCAGTATTTT.

This clone was recorded once. This chain uses TRBV28 with TRBJ2-7; TRBD1 agrees at 7 bases. The V and J ends lost 5 bases and 4 bases, in that order; junction bases with no gene match: 11. The length of the CDR3 is 15 residues. Germline values: CDR1 MDHEN, CDR2 SYDVKM. The CDR3 nucleotides are TGTGCCAGCAGTGGATCCGGGACAGTGTTATACGAGCAGTACTTC. This gives the protein CASSGSGTVLYEQYF.

The chain combines TRBV7-2 with TRBJ2-7; D gene unclear. In germline, CDR1 is SGHTA, CDR2 FQGNSA. V was shortened by 5 bases and J by 6 bases, with 17 bases between the two germline ends. This CDR3 has 14 residues. This chain's CDR3 is CASSPNAVSAEQYF. The CDR3 nucleotides are TGTGCCAGCAGCCCTAATGCAGTCTCGGCCGAGCAGTACTTC. The full variable domain, in which reference TRBV7-2 and TRBJ2-7 provide the parts outside the CDR3, is GAGVSQSPSNKVTEKGKDVELRCDPISGHTALYWYRQSLGQGLEFLIYFQGNSAPDKSGLPSDRFSAERTGGSVSTLTIQRTQQEDSAVYLCASSPNAVSAEQYFGPGTRLTVT.

The V and J genes are TRBV5-1 and TRBJ2-5, with D tentatively TRBD1 or TRBD2 (5 bases each). Deletions cut 0 bases from V and 4 bases from J, with 13 bases between. Germline V gene data show CDR1 as SGHRS and CDR2 as YFSETQ. This CDR3 spans 15 amino acids. CDR3 residues: CASSLALGDGETQYF. DNA of the CDR3: TGCGCCAGCAGCTTGGCCCTCGGGGACGGAGAGACCCAGTACTTC.

The chain has TRBV9 and TRBJ2-7, with D perhaps TRBD2 (7 bases). The ends were cut back, 4 bases at V and 5 bases at J, with 22 bases in the middle. CDR1 SGDLS and CDR2 YYNGEE come from the germline V gene. There are 16 residues in the CDR3. CDR3 nucleotide sequence: TGTGCCAGCAGCCCTAGGGGGGGTGGAGCCATGGACGAGCAGTACTTC. Amino acid sequence: CASSPRGGGAMDEQYF. Looking up the rest from reference TRBV9 and TRBJ2-7 gives the full variable domain: DSGVTQTPKHLITATGQRVTLRCSPRSGDLSVYWYQQSLDQGLQFLIQYYNGEERAKGNILERFSAQQFPDLHSELNLSSLELGDSALYFCASSPRGGGAMDEQYFGPGTRLTVT.

The chain uses TRBV28 and TRBJ1-5; tentative D call: TRBD1 (5 bases). CDR3 length: 16 residues. With 0 bases removed from V and 0 bases from J, the gap between germline ends came to 9 bases. The germline CDR1 and CDR2 sequences are MDHEN and SYDVKM. This CDR3 is CASSLWGPNSNQPQHF. Written as DNA, the CDR3 is TGTGCCAGCAGTTTATGGGGGCCGAATAGCAATCAGCCCCAGCATTTT.

The rearrangement links TRBV9 to TRBJ2-3, with 8 bases aligning to TRBD2. J lost 7 bases, V lost 0 bases, and 10 bases had no gene match. Germline-derived CDR1 and CDR2 are SGDLS and YYNGEE. This CDR3 has 16 residues. CDR3 bases: TGTGCCAGCAGCGTAGACCCGGGAGGGGGGGCCCATACGCAGTATTTT. This codes for CASSVDPGGGAHTQYF.

On this clone: The same CDR3 is also encoded by other DNA sequences in this sample. V gene TRBV5-1 combines with J gene TRBJ2-3; D is uncertain. The V and J ends lost 5 bases and 0 bases respectively, with 4 bases between them. Germline V gives CDR1 SGHRS, CDR2 YFSETQ. The CDR3 consists of 12 residues. CDR3 protein: CASSQSTDTQYF. The CDR3 region has the DNA TGCGCCAGCAGTCAAAGCACAGATACGCAGTATTTT.